The rows below give T cell receptor beta chains drawn from one sample of a study of T-cell reconstitution after alpha-beta-depleted transplantation in children. TCRdb used MiXCR to reprocess the PCR reads, holding one entry per CDR3 protein. The sample contains about 590,000 distinct CDR3 sequences, 10% to 15% of which appear only once. Sequenced material: PBMCs, mostly from graft donor cells, taken 360 days after TCRalphabeta/CD19-depleted stem cell transplant. These receptors were taken from a male patient younger than 18 who had a stem cell transplant for acute myeloid leukemia, so the T cells may come from the graft donor. CDR3s include the opening cysteine and the closing phenylalanine or tryptophan. Fields, in order: V gene, D gene, J gene, clone size, CDR3 DNA, CDR3 protein. A D gene is named only where the DNA matches it firmly. Size tells how often a clone was seen (once, few, many) or the class of an expanded clone, and some rows leave it out.

TRBV7-6	NA	TRBJ2-1	few	TGTGCCAGCAGCTTAGACCAGGTTCCCTACAATGAGCAGTTCTTC	CASSLDQVPYNEQFF
TRBV28	NA	TRBJ1-1	NA	TGTGCCAGCAGTTTCGGACTTTGGTTTCGGGGGACGAACACTGAAGCTTTCTTT	CASSFGLWFRGTNTEAFF
TRBV28	TRBD2	TRBJ2-3	few	TGTGCCAGCAGTTCCCCCAGCGGGACTAGCACAGATACGCAGTATTTT	CASSSPSGTSTDTQYF
TRBV10-3	TRBD2	TRBJ2-3	NA	TGTGCCATCAGCCGACTAGCGGGAGGAAGCACAGATACGCAGTATTTT	CAISRLAGGSTDTQYF
TRBV7-9	TRBD2	TRBJ2-3	NA	TGTGCCAGCAGCTTTTCGGGACTAGCGGGAGGGGCAGATACGCAGTATTTT	CASSFSGLAGGADTQYF
TRBV10-3	TRBD1	TRBJ2-2	few	TGTGCCATCAGCGCCGGACAGGGAGGCGCCGGGGAGCTGTTTTTT	CAISAGQGGAGELFF
TRBV5-1	NA	TRBJ2-5	few	TGCGCCAGCAGCTTGGGGAGTGGGGGCCTGGAGACCCAGTACTTC	CASSLGSGGLETQYF
TRBV6-2/TRBV6-3	NA	TRBJ2-7	NA	TGTGCCAGCAGTTACGGAGTGAGACGCTTTTACGAGCAGTACTTC	CASSYGVRRFYEQYF
TRBV5-5	TRBD2	TRBJ2-3	many	TGTGCCAGCAGTTACCGGGGACTAGCAGATACGCAGTATTTT	CASSYRGLADTQYF
TRBV11-2	NA	TRBJ1-2	NA	TGTGCCAGCAGCTCCTCGGGCGTACAGGGATCCTTCACCTTC	CASSSSGVQGSFTF
TRBV28	TRBD2	TRBJ2-7	NA	TGTGCCAGCAGCGCCACCAGCGGGAGCCCCCACGAGCAGTACTTC	CASSATSGSPHEQYF
TRBV10-3	TRBD1	TRBJ1-5	NA	TGTGCCATCAGTGACACCCCGGGACAGGTCAATCAGCCCCAGCATTTT	CAISDTPGQVNQPQHF
TRBV14	NA	TRBJ2-1	few	TGTGCCAGCAGCCAAGTTAGATCCTTCTACAATGAGCAGTTCTTC	CASSQVRSFYNEQFF
TRBV11-2	TRBD2	TRBJ2-1	few	TGTGCCAGCAGGCCCCGGGGGGCCGGATTTGGCGGGAGGGCCCATGAGCAGTTCTTC	CASRPRGAGFGGRAHEQFF
TRBV20-1	TRBD2	TRBJ2-1	few	TGCAGTGCTAGAGAAGGAGCGGGAGTCACCTACAATGAGCAGTTCTTC	CSAREGAGVTYNEQFF
TRBV30	NA	TRBJ1-5	NA	TGTGCCTGGAGTTTAGGGCAGCCCCAGCATTTT	CAWSLGQPQHF
TRBV12-3/TRBV12-4	NA	TRBJ2-7	NA	TGTGCCAGCAGTTTCTTTTTGGGGGCCTGTTACTTC	CASSFFLGACYF
TRBV11-1	NA	TRBJ2-5	NA	TGTGCCAGCAGCTCGGACTACGTTCAAGAGACCCAGTACTTC	CASSSDYVQETQYF
TRBV7-9	NA	TRBJ2-5	few	TGTGCCAGCAGCTTAGATGTGGAAGAGACCCAGTACTTC	CASSLDVEETQYF
TRBV5-1	NA	TRBJ2-5	few	TGCGCCAGCAGCAATGGGAAAGAGACCCAGTACTTC	CASSNGKETQYF
TRBV29-1	NA	TRBJ1-2	few	TGCAGCGTCGATCTAGACAGGTCATATGGCTACACCTTC	CSVDLDRSYGYTF
TRBV7-9	NA	TRBJ2-2	NA	TGTGCCAGCATCGGAGTGACCGGGGAGCTGTTTTTT	CASIGVTGELFF
TRBV4-2	TRBD1	TRBJ2-2	few	TGTGCCAGCAGCCATTATCGGGACAGAGGCACCGGGGAGCTGTTTTTT	CASSHYRDRGTGELFF
TRBV3-1	TRBD1	TRBJ1-4	NA	TGTGCCAGCAGCCCGGGACAGGGGGAGAATGAAAAACTGTTTTTT	CASSPGQGENEKLFF
TRBV6-5	NA	TRBJ2-7	few	TGTGCCAGCAGTTACTCAGTGGCCCCGAGCTCCTACGAGCAGTACTTC	CASSYSVAPSSYEQYF
TRBV5-1	NA	TRBJ1-2	many	TGCGCCAGCAGCTTGGGCGGGATCCTTTATGGCTACACCTTC	CASSLGGILYGYTF
TRBV28	TRBD2	TRBJ2-1	NA	TGTGCCAGCAGTTTAGCGGGAGCGGGGAGCTCCTACAATGAGCAGTTCTTC	CASSLAGAGSSYNEQFF
TRBV5-1	NA	TRBJ2-7	many	TGCGCCAGCAGCAAACGACAGGCGTCCTACGAGCAGTACTTC	CASSKRQASYEQYF
TRBV5-3	TRBD2	TRBJ2-1	NA	TGTGCCAGAAGCAGGAGCGGGGGATCCTACAATGAGCAGTTCTTC	CARSRSGGSYNEQFF
TRBV11-1	NA	TRBJ2-3	NA	TGTGCCAGCAGCTTAAGAAGGAACACAGATACGCAGTATTTT	CASSLRRNTDTQYF
TRBV5-1	NA	TRBJ2-1	few	TGCGCCAGCAGCTTACCTAGGACGGACAATGAGCAGTTCTTC	CASSLPRTDNEQFF
TRBV7-6	NA	TRBJ2-3	few	TGTGCCAGCAAGTCGACCGCTAGCACAGATACGCAGTATTTT	CASKSTASTDTQYF
TRBV9	TRBD2	TRBJ2-3	few	TGTGCCAGCAGCGTCCTAGCGGGGGACCACCAAGATACGCAGTATTTT	CASSVLAGDHQDTQYF
TRBV29-1	TRBD2	TRBJ2-3	NA	TGCAGCGTCGCGCGGACTAGCGGGACAGATACGCAGTATTTT	CSVARTSGTDTQYF
TRBV24-1	NA	TRBJ1-2	NA	TGTGCCACCAGCGATGGAGCCCGGACGAAATATGGCTACACCTTC	CATSDGARTKYGYTF
TRBV19	NA	TRBJ2-1	few	TGTGCCAGTAGTATCTCCATAGAGCAGTTCTTC	CASSISIEQFF
TRBV20-1	TRBD2	TRBJ2-3	NA	TGCAGTGCTAGGGGTAGCGGGGGCACAGATACGCAGTATTTT	CSARGSGGTDTQYF
TRBV20-1	NA	TRBJ2-5	few	TGCAGTGCTCTCTGGCTACAAGAGACCCAGTACTTC	CSALWLQETQYF
TRBV20-1	NA	TRBJ1-1	few	TGCAGTGCTAGTTATTCTGTGATTGAAGCTTTCTTT	CSASYSVIEAFF
TRBV20-1	TRBD2	TRBJ2-1	many	TGCAGTGCTAGAGTCTGGACTAGCGGGACGAAAAAAGGGAGCTCCTACAATGAGCAGTTCTTC	CSARVWTSGTKKGSSYNEQFF
TRBV3-1	TRBD2	TRBJ2-7	few	TGTGCCAGCAGCCAAGGAAATAGCGGGAGGGCCGGCCCCTACGAGCAGTACTTC	CASSQGNSGRAGPYEQYF
TRBV29-1	NA	TRBJ2-7	many	TGCAGCGCAGGTCAGATCTCCTACGAGCAGTACTTC	CSAGQISYEQYF
TRBV6-2/TRBV6-3	TRBD2	TRBJ2-1	NA	TGTGCCAGCAGTCCCCGCGACCCCGGGACTAGCGTCTTCAATGAGCAGTTCTTC	CASSPRDPGTSVFNEQFF
TRBV20-1	TRBD1	TRBJ1-5	few	TGCAGTGCGTGGACAGGGAGCAATCAGCCCCAGCATTTT	CSAWTGSNQPQHF
TRBV28	TRBD1	TRBJ2-2	many	TGTGCCAGCAGTTTGATCGGGACAGGGAACGTCGGGGAGCTGTTTTTT	CASSLIGTGNVGELFF
TRBV28	TRBD2	TRBJ2-5	NA	TGTGCCAGCAGTTCGCCTTACCCTGGACTAGCGGGAGGCGATCAAGAGACCCAGTACTTC	CASSSPYPGLAGGDQETQYF
TRBV12-3/TRBV12-4	TRBD1	TRBJ2-7	NA	TGTGCCAGCAGTCCCCACAGGGGGCGCCTATACGAGCAGTACTTC	CASSPHRGRLYEQYF
TRBV27	TRBD2	TRBJ2-2	NA	TGTGCCAGCAGTTTCCCTCCGGGACTAGCGGGAGCGGGGCACACCGGGGAGCTGTTTTTT	CASSFPPGLAGAGHTGELFF
TRBV30	NA	TRBJ1-1	NA	TGTGCCTGGTCGGAGGGACTGTTGAACACTGAAGCTTTCTTT	CAWSEGLLNTEAFF
TRBV5-1	NA	TRBJ2-3	few	TGCGCCAGCAGCTTAGGGGAACTTACTACAGATACGCAGTATTTT	CASSLGELTTDTQYF
TRBV11-2	TRBD2	TRBJ2-1	NA	TGTGCCAGCAGCCCGAAACCGGGACTAGCGGGGCGAAGGAATGAGCAGTTCTTC	CASSPKPGLAGRRNEQFF
TRBV5-8	TRBD2	TRBJ2-5	NA	TGTGCCAGCAGCTTTGTTTGGGCGGGAGGGCCCTGGGAGACCCAGTACTTC	CASSFVWAGGPWETQYF
TRBV18	TRBD1	TRBJ1-2	many	TGTGCCAGCTCACCATGGGACAGCTACTATGGCTACACCTTC	CASSPWDSYYGYTF
TRBV20-1	TRBD2	TRBJ2-2	many	TGCAGTGTCCCTTCACTAGCGGGATTCCCTGTGACCGGGGAGCTGTTTTTT	CSVPSLAGFPVTGELFF
TRBV7-9	NA	TRBJ2-1	few	TGTGCCAGCAGCTTAGGGGGAGTACCATCGGACAATGAGCAGTTCTTC	CASSLGGVPSDNEQFF
TRBV5-5	TRBD1	TRBJ1-1	NA	TGTGCCAGCAGCTTCAGGGGGCAGGACACTGAAGCTTTCTTT	CASSFRGQDTEAFF
TRBV5-1	TRBD2	TRBJ2-2	NA	TGCGCCAGCAGCTTGGTTCGGACTAGCGCCGGGGAGCTGTTTTTT	CASSLVRTSAGELFF